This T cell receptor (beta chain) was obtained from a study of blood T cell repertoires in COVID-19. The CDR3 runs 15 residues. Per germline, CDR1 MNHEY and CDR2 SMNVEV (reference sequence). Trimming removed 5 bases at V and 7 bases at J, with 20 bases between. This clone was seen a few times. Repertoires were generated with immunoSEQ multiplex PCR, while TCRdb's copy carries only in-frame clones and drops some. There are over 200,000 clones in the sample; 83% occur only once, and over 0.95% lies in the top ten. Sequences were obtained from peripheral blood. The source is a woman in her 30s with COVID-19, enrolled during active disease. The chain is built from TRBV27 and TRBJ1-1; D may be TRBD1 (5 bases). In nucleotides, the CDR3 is TGTGCCAGCAGTCCCTACGGCGGGACGACGGGTGAAGCTTTCTTT. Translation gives CASSPYGGTTGEAFF.